There are a few counts of the clone carrying this TCR beta chain. What it binds is not known. This sample stems from a study of CD8 T cells in ankylosing spondylitis. General study points: Matched ankylosing spondylitis synovial fluid reportedly contained a significantly enriched population of disease-linked clones. What appeared characteristic of ankylosing spondylitis blood was a TCR beta motif of eight highly homologous variants. Several of the motif variants were reported before in synovial fluid and blood from reactive arthritis. CD8+ disease-linked clones were present at relatively low frequencies in blood.

TCR beta libraries were made by quantitative 5'-RACE with molecular barcodes. TCRdb recomputed calls from the 5' RACE reads with MiXCR, one row per CDR3 protein. The sample has a few hundred thousand distinct CDR3 sequences, more than 9.5% seen once. There are 18 residues in the CDR3. Germline loops: CDR1 SGHRS, CDR2 YFSETQ. The ends were cut back, 0 bases at V and 0 bases at J, with 13 bases in the middle. The rearrangement links TRBV5-1 to TRBJ1-6; D may be TRBD1 (5 bases). Sequencing was performed on blood, either unsorted or a sorted T cell fraction (not recorded which). This sequence originates from a male donor with ankylosing spondylitis. The CDR3 region is CASSLGAQDSSYNSPLHF. The CDR3 nucleotides read TGCGCCAGCAGCTTGGGAGCACAAGACAGCTCCTATAATTCACCCCTCCACTTT.